What follows describes a single T cell receptor beta chain. The sample comes from a study of PD-1 blockade in mismatch repair-deficient tumors. The CDR3 consists of 12 residues. CDR1 LNHDA and CDR2 SQIVND come from the germline V gene (reference sequence). V gave up 6 bases and J gave up 10 bases; unmatched junction bases: 7. The repertoire was sequenced with immunoSEQ multiplex PCR; TCRdb's copy has only in-frame clones and lacks some. The repertoire has tens of thousands of clones, more than 65% of them found once; the top ten carry under 3%. The chain joins TRBV19 to TRBJ1-2; 8 bases match TRBD1. The TCR comes from an adult with mismatch repair-deficient cancer. This sample comprised peripheral blood, obtained 12 weeks after starting pembrolizumab. The CDR3 protein is CASRRQGFYYTF. Here the CDR3 DNA reads TGTGCCAGTAGGCGACAGGGGTTTTACTACACCTTC.